The subject of this entry is one TCR beta chain. Its antigen is not known. The sample originates from a study of OX40 agonist ivuxolimab in advanced cancers. General study results and limits: The CD4+ and CD8+ T cells in the blood had expanded clonally by week 6 at 0.1 to 3.0 mg/kg.

The CDR3 totals 16 residues. V lost 1 base and J lost 1, with 10 bases in between. In germline, CDR1 is MNHNY, CDR2 SVGAGI (reference sequence). Autoimmune disease history or systemic immunosuppression led to patients being barred. Assay used: immunoSEQ multiplex PCR; TCRdb lists only in-frame clones, some missing. The top ten clones hold roughly 5.1% of a sample with 55,000 to 75,000 clones, around 84% of them seen once. The sequencing used CD4+ or CD8+ T cells sorted from blood, collected in a trial of the OX40 agonist ivuxolimab. This TCR came from an adult with an advanced solid tumor such as melanoma, head and neck, liver or kidney cancer. V gene TRBV6-6 combines with J gene TRBJ2-2, with D unclear. This CDR3 reads CASSYLPTQNTGELFF. The CDR3 DNA follows: TGTGCCAGCAGTTACTTACCGACACAGAACACCGGGGAGCTGTTTTTT.